This TCR beta chain was retrieved from a study of blood T cell repertoires in COVID-19. Study in general: The origin of the acute and convalescent COVID-19 samples was the United States, Italy and Spain. Sources were T cells, B-cell-depleted T cells, or PBMCs; the material itself was cDNA or gDNA.

This clone came up a few times. As originally analysed: How many nucleated cells were present was estimated from reference gene primer amplification. Produced via immunoSEQ multiplex PCR; TCRdb's table is partial and in-frame only. The V and J calls and clone size are taken from that table; D and trimming were inferred from the DNA. Of approximately 150,000 clones detected, 80% to 90% appear once; the ten largest clones hold roughly 3.5%. This CDR3 comprises 14 residues. V dropped 2 bases and J dropped 5 bases, with 10 bases sitting between them. Germline V CDR1 and CDR2: LNHDA, SQIVND (reference sequence).

V usage is TRBV19 and J usage is TRBJ1-5, with D possibly TRBD1 on 6 matching bases. Specimen: peripheral blood. This TCR was recovered from a man between 65 and 85 years old with acute or convalescent COVID-19. The CDR3 reads CASSIQAGDQPQHF. Written as DNA, the CDR3 is TGTGCCAGTAGTATACAGGCAGGGGATCAGCCCCAGCATTTT.